One and the same sample provided the 5 T cell receptor beta chains below, sequenced in a study of cytomegalovirus exposure and HLA in healthy donors. The PCR made use of 60 Vbeta and 13 Jbeta primers. Sequencing was performed with immunoSEQ multiplex PCR; in TCRdb, only in-frame clones are kept and a portion is missing. The data show 150,000 or so clones, with roughly four fifths seen just once and roughly 1.6% held by the top ten. The material sequenced was PBMCs. The receptors originated from a man in his forties in good health and CMV-seronegative.

This clone was recorded a few times. Compared with germline, one end of the junction differs, possibly owing to a read error. The chain has TRBV6-1 and TRBJ1-5; tentatively, D is TRBD1 (5 bases). The CDR3 length is 14 residues. Germline CDR1 is MNHNS and CDR2 is SASEGT. In DNA form, the CDR3 reads TGTGCCAGCAGTGAAGCCGGGGGAAATCAGCTCCAGCATTTT. Amino acid sequence: CASSEAGGNQLQHF.

The V and J genes are TRBV29-1 and TRBJ2-5; 8 nucleotides line up with TRBD2. The CDR3 has 14 amino acids. The ends lost 4 bases at V and 1 base at J; junction bases unmatched: 5. Germline CDR1 reads SQVTM; CDR2 reads ANQGSEA. CDR3 nucleotide sequence: TGCAGCGTTGCGGGGGGGTCCCCCCAAGAGACCCAGTACTTC. Its translation is CSVAGGSPQETQYF.

This clone was detected only a few times. The chain carries TRBV5-6 and TRBJ1-1, with no clear D. V dropped 1 base and J dropped 1 base, with 11 bases sitting between them. This CDR3 is 15 amino acids long. CDR1 SGHDT and CDR2 YYEEEE come from the germline V gene. The CDR3 nucleotides read TGTGCCAGCAGCTTGTCCCGACTAGGGAACACTGAAGCTTTCTTT. It translates to CASSLSRLGNTEAFF.

The chain joins TRBV27 to TRBJ2-5, with 11 bases fitting TRBD2. With the DNA end fitting TRBJ2-7 better, the J assignment may be wrong. Germline CDR1 MNHEY, CDR2 SMNVEV (reference sequence). The CDR3 spans 15 residues. The CDR3 region has the DNA TGTGCCAGCACCCTAAGACTAGCGGGAACCTACGAGCAGTACTTC. The encoded protein is CASTLRLAGTYEQYF.

The chain uses TRBV5-1 and TRBJ2-3; D gene uncertain. Germline CDR1 and CDR2: SGHRS and YFSETQ. Trimming shortened V by 1 base and J by 6 bases, and 12 bases separated the two germline ends. The CDR3 runs 14 residues. The CDR3 coding sequence is TGCGCCAGCAGCTTGAGCAACTCCTGGGATACGCAGTATTTT. Translation gives CASSLSNSWDTQYF.